This T cell receptor beta chain was found in a study of cytomegalovirus exposure and HLA in healthy donors. Germline CDR1 is MGHRA and CDR2 is YSYEKL. The CDR3 loop spans 15 amino acids. General observations from the study: In an earlier analysis, most TCR beta V segments were productive about 87% or about 30% of the time. A later analysis found that most CMV-associated TCR beta chains appeared HLA-restricted. The classifier reportedly diagnosed cytomegalovirus status with high specificity and sensitivity.

Notes on this clone: No antigen is known for it.

PCR amplification relied on 60 Vbeta primers (plus 13 Jbeta primers). Methods used by the authors: A later analysis tallied about 80 million unique TCR beta chains, 9.5 million to 14 million of them shared. Clones were sequenced by immunoSEQ multiplex PCR, and TCRdb holds only the in-frame ones, with some missing. The V and J calls and clone size come from that table; D and trimming were worked out from the DNA. Among 150,000 to 200,000 clones listed, 80% to 85% were seen once. The sequence was collected from a middle-aged man in good health and CMV-seronegative. The sequenced material came from PBMCs. The chain uses TRBV4-1 and TRBJ2-5; the D gene is possibly TRBD1 (6 bases). The J call may be incorrect, as the DNA end agrees better with TRBJ2-7. The CDR3 loop reads CASSQGGGNSYEQYF. CDR3 in DNA: TGCGCCAGCAGCCAAGGTGGGGGCAACTCCTACGAGCAGTACTTC.